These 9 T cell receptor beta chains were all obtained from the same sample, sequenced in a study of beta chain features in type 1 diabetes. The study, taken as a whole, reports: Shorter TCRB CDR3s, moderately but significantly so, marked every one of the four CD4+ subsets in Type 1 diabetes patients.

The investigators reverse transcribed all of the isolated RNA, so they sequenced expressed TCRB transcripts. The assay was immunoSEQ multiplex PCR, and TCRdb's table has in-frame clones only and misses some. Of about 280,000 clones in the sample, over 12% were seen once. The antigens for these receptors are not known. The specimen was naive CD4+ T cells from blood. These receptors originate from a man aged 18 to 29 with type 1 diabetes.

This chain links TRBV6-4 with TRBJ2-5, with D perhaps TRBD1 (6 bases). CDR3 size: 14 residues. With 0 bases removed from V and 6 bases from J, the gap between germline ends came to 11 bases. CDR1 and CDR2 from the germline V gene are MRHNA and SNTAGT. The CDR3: CASSDSAGVQTQYF. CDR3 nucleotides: TGTGCCAGCAGTGACTCGGCAGGGGTCCAGACCCAGTACTTC.

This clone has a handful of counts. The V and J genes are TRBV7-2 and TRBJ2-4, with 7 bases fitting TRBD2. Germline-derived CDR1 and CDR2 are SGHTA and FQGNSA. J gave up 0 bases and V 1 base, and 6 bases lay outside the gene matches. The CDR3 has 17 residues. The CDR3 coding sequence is TGTGCCAGCAGCTTAGGTCTCCGCGGGGGAGCCAAAAACATTCAGTACTTC. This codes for CASSLGLRGGAKNIQYF. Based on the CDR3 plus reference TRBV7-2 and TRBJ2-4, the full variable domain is GAGVSQSPSNKVTEKGKDVELRCDPISGHTALYWYRQSLGQGLEFLIYFQGNSAPDKSGLPSDRFSAERTGGSVSTLTIQRTQQEDSAVYLCASSLGLRGGAKNIQYFGAGTRLSVL.

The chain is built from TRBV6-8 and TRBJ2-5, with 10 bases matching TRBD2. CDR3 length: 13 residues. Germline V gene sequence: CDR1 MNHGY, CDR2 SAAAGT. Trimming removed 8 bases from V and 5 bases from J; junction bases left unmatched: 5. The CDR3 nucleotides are TGTGCCAGCCGTAGCGGGGGGATCGAGACCCAGTACTTC. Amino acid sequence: CASRSGGIETQYF.

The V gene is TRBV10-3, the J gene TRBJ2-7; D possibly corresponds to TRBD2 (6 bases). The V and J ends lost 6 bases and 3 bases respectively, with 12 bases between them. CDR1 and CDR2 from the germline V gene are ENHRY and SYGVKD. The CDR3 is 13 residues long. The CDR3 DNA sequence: TGTGCCATCAGGGACCGGGACTTCTACGAGCAGTACTTC. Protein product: CAIRDRDFYEQYF.

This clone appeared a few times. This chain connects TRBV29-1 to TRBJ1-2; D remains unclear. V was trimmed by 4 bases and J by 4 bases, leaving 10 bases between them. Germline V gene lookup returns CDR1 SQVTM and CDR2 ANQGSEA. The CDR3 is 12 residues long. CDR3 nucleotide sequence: TGCAGCGTTGCGGCAGAGGGCTATGGCTACACCTTC. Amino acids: CSVAAEGYGYTF.

CDR3 nucleotide sequence: TGTGCCAGCAGGGGCCAGTCGAACACTGAAGCTTTCTTT. It yields the protein CASRGQSNTEAFF. The chain links TRBV2 to TRBJ1-1; D unresolved. CDR1 is SNHLY, CDR2 FYNNEI, per germline. The CDR3 has 13 residues. The V gene lost 6 bases and the J gene lost 1 base, with 9 bases spanning the gap.

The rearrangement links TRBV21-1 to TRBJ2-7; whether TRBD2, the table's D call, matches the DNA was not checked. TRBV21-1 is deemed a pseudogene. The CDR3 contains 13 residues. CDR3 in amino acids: CASRLAGVVEQYF. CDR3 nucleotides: TGTGCCAGCAGGCTAGCGGGGGTAGTGGAGCAGTACTTC.

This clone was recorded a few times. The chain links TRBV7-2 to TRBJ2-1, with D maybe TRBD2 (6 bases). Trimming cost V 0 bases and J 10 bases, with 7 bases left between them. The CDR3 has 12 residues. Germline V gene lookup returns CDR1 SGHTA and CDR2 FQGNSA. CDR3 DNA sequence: TGTGCCAGCAGCTTAGCGGAGGGGGAGCAGTTCTTC. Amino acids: CASSLAEGEQFF. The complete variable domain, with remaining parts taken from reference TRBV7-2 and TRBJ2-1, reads GAGVSQSPSNKVTEKGKDVELRCDPISGHTALYWYRQSLGQGLEFLIYFQGNSAPDKSGLPSDRFSAERTGGSVSTLTIQRTQQEDSAVYLCASSLAEGEQFFGPGTRLTVL.

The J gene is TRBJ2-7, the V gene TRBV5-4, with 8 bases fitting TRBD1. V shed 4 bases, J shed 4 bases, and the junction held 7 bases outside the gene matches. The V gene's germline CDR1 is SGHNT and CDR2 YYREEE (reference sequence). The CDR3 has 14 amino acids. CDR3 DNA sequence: TGTGCCAGCAGCGTTTCTACAGGGGGTTACGAGCAGTACTTC. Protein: CASSVSTGGYEQYF. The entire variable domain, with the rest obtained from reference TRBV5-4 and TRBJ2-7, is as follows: ETGVTQSPTHLIKTRGQQVTLRCSSQSGHNTVSWYQQALGQGPQFIFQYYREEENGRGNFPPRFSGLQFPNYSSELNVNALELDDSALYLCASSVSTGGYEQYFGPGTRLTVT.